A few counts support the clone carrying this T cell receptor beta chain. The antigen is undetermined. The CDR3 loop spans 15 amino acids. Germline assignment: CDR1 SGDLS and CDR2 YYNGEE. V lost 3 bases and J 1 base, leaving 10 bases between the germline ends. This specimen comes from a study of CD8+ T cells in alopecia areata. Study-wide results and limits: Lesional scalp exceeded normal scalp in clonality, especially in alopecia totalis/universalis. The study found TCR sharing across patients less clear than in mice, possibly for HLA reasons. Among the 100 top clones, expanded CD8+ clones, like scalp clonality, were significantly decreased by tofacitinib.

Following RNA extraction, reverse transcription yielded cDNA that acted as the sequencing template. Profiled with immunoSEQ multiplex PCR; TCRdb holds only in-frame clones, not every one. The profile shows about 120,000 clones, approximately 60% of them singletons. Treatment defined: oral pan-JAK inhibitor, 5-10 mg twice daily. Lesional scalp tissue (obtained by punch biopsy) and peripheral blood were collected from alopecia areata patients. J is TRBJ1-4 and V is TRBV9; unclear D gene. The receptor was derived from a human donor with alopecia areata. The sequenced sample was CD4+ T cells sorted from blood, obtained at week 4, from a patient treated with tofacitinib. CDR3 nucleotide sequence: TGTGCCAGCAGCGGAAACGACGGAACTAATGAAAAACTGTTTTTT. It is translated as CASSGNDGTNEKLFF.